This T cell receptor beta chain was sequenced for a study of shared clonotypes between healthy human individuals. General study findings and limits: Naive subsets generally exceeded memory subsets in estimated richness. How much donors shared clonotypes was expected to be affected by sequencing depth.

About this clone: Antigen unknown.

Naivety among CD8 cells was defined by CD45RO negativity and positive CCR7 selection, thereby excluding terminally differentiated effector memory CD45RA+ cells. The run depth of the assay was deep. An even split of each subset's genomic DNA across several immunoSEQ plates was performed. TCRdb keeps only in-frame clones here, not all; method: immunoSEQ multiplex PCR. Of some 2 million clones listed, about 95% are singletons. The receptor was isolated from a man aged 18 to 30 in good health. Specimen: naive CD8+ T cells sorted from blood.

The CDR3 nucleotides read TGTGCCAGCAGCACCCTAGCGGGGGGGCCCCGTGATACGCAGTATTTT. Translated: CASSTLAGGPRDTQYF. The chain couples TRBV7-9 to TRBJ2-3; 12 bases map to TRBD2. With V trimmed by 5 bases and J by 6 bases, 9 bases remained unmatched. This CDR3 contains 16 residues. Germline V gene sequence: CDR1 SEHNR, CDR2 FQNEAQ (reference sequence).